These 30 T cell receptor beta chains came from one sample sequenced in a study of blood T cell repertoires in COVID-19. TCRdb's copy holds only in-frame clones and misses some; the assay was immunoSEQ multiplex PCR. Found here are some 23,000 clones, around nine tenths of them singletons; the top ten hold roughly 10%. The sequencing sample was made of peripheral blood. The receptors derive from a human donor with active COVID-19. The donor label of this sample is uncertain.

The rearrangement uses TRBV7-9 and TRBJ2-3, with 10 bases that match TRBD2. The J segment lost 6 bases and the V segment lost 6 bases, leaving 3 bases of the junction unmatched. Germline V gene lookup returns CDR1 SEHNR and CDR2 FQNEAQ (reference sequence). This CDR3 has 13 residues. CDR3 protein: CASRVSGGDTQYF. CDR3 in DNA: TGTGCCAGCAGGGTTAGCGGGGGGGATACGCAGTATTTT.

The genes are TRBV5-1 and TRBJ1-1, with 7 bases aligning to TRBD1. This CDR3 contains 17 residues. The ends lost 5 bases at V and 0 bases at J; junction bases unmatched: 13. Germline V gene sequence: CDR1 SGHRS, CDR2 YFSETQ. In nucleotides, the CDR3 is TGCGCCAGCAGGGGGCTGCCAGGGGGAGTGTTGAACACTGAAGCTTTCTTT. Protein sequence: CASRGLPGGVLNTEAFF.

The V gene is TRBV21-1, the J gene TRBJ1-4; the table's D gene call, TRBD1, was not cross checked with the DNA. TRBV21-1 is marked as a pseudogene. This CDR3 spans 18 amino acids. The CDR3 sequence: CASSSSTGTVATNEKLFF. The CDR3 DNA follows: TGTGCCAGCAGCTCCTCAACCGGGACAGTTGCAACTAATGAAAAACTGTTTTTT.

The chain carries TRBV9 and TRBJ1-1; D not resolved. The V and J ends lost 0 bases and 4 bases respectively, with 10 bases between them. The CDR3 totals 14 residues. Germline lookup yields CDR1 SGDLS and CDR2 YYNGEE. The CDR3, as DNA: TGTGCCAGCAGCGTAGGGGGAGAGACCACTGAAGCTTTCTTT. Encoded protein: CASSVGGETTEAFF.

The rearrangement uses TRBV18 and TRBJ2-3, with 12 bases identical to TRBD2. Unmatched junction bases numbered 7, after V lost 4 bases and J lost 8 bases. CDR3 size: 15 residues. CDR1 and CDR2 from the germline V gene are KGHSH and LQKENI. The chain's CDR3 is CASSQETSGSATQYF. DNA of the CDR3: TGTGCCAGCTCACAGGAGACTAGCGGGAGTGCTACGCAGTATTTT.

V and J are TRBV5-1 and TRBJ2-5; possible D gene TRBD1, 6 bases. Germline V gene lookup returns CDR1 SGHRS and CDR2 YFSETQ. The length of the CDR3 is 17 residues. The germline V and J ends were trimmed by 0 bases and 4 bases, with 19 bases remaining between them. Here the CDR3 DNA reads TGCGCCAGCAGCTTGGGGGGGCCAGTCAGGCTTGGAGAGACCCAGTACTTC. Protein product: CASSLGGPVRLGETQYF.

The rearrangement uses TRBV7-9 and TRBJ2-1; 9 bases line up with TRBD2. From germline, CDR1 is SEHNR and CDR2 FQNEAQ (reference sequence). The length of the CDR3 is 14 residues. V trimming: 6 bases; J trimming: 4 bases; junction bases outside the gene matches: 4. CDR3 sequence reads: CASRPTSGYNEQFF. In DNA, the CDR3 is TGTGCCAGCAGACCGACTAGCGGATACAATGAGCAGTTCTTC.

The genes are TRBV5-1 and TRBJ2-3, with a weak D call TRBD1 (6 bases). V was pared by 7 bases and J by 2 bases, with 14 bases between. Per the germline V gene, CDR1 is SGHRS and CDR2 is YFSETQ. The CDR3 length is 14 residues. Written as DNA, the CDR3 is TGCGCCAGCGGGTGGACAGACCACACAGATACGCAGTATTTT. Translating it yields CASGWTDHTDTQYF.

The gene calls are TRBV6-5 and TRBJ1-2, with D possibly being TRBD1 (5 bases). Germline-derived CDR1 and CDR2 are MNHEY and SVGAGI. V was pared by 6 bases and J by 1 base, with 12 bases between. The CDR3 consists of 14 residues. CDR3 DNA sequence: TGTGCCAGCAGCCGGAGAGACAGTAACTATGGCTACACCTTC. Translation gives CASSRRDSNYGYTF.

The CDR3 here is CASSFSTQGAGETQYF. The CDR3 nucleotides read TGTGCCAGCAGTTTTTCGACCCAGGGGGCGGGGGAGACCCAGTACTTC. The chain recombines TRBV27 with TRBJ2-5, with TRBD1 matching 8 bases. Germline assignment: CDR1 MNHEY and CDR2 SMNVEV (reference sequence). This CDR3 has 16 residues. With V trimmed by 3 bases and J by 5 bases, 11 bases remained unmatched.

The chain is built from TRBV3-1 (or the pseudogene TRBV3-2) and TRBJ2-1, with D maybe TRBD2 (5 bases). The ends were cut back, 5 bases at V and 1 base at J, with 15 bases in the middle. The CDR3 extends over 16 amino acids. Germline CDR1 LGHDT, CDR2 YNNKEL (reference sequence). CDR3 loop: CASSNQRLGSYNEQFF. Here the CDR3 DNA reads TGTGCCAGCAGCAACCAGCGGCTTGGGTCCTACAATGAGCAGTTCTTC.

The J gene is TRBJ2-7, the V gene TRBV27; D call uncertain. Trimming pared 4 bases from V and 0 bases from J, leaving 10 bases between. CDR3 length: 14 residues. Germline V lookup: CDR1 MNHEY, CDR2 SMNVEV (reference sequence). CDR3: CASSSRLNSYEQYF. The DNA for the CDR3 is TGTGCCAGCAGTTCCCGACTCAACTCCTACGAGCAGTACTTC.

The chain joins TRBV19 to TRBJ1-2, with a weak D call TRBD1 (5 bases). The V and J ends lost 4 bases and 6 bases respectively, with 15 bases between them. CDR1 and CDR2 from the germline V gene are LNHDA and SQIVND (reference sequence). The length of the CDR3 is 14 residues. CDR3 bases: TGTGCCAGTAGTAGTTGGGAGGGGATGGATGGCTACACCTTC. As protein: CASSSWEGMDGYTF.

V and J are TRBV4-2 and TRBJ2-1; 11 nucleotides agree with TRBD1. This CDR3 is 16 amino acids long. Germline assignment: CDR1 LGHNA and CDR2 YNFKEQ. V gave up 0 bases and J gave up 6 bases; unmatched junction bases: 4. The CDR3 DNA sequence: TGTGCCAGCAGCCAAGATTGGGACAGGGGGTTCAATGAGCAGTTCTTC. Translated, it gives CASSQDWDRGFNEQFF.

The chain recombines TRBV9 with TRBJ2-1; the D gene is possibly TRBD2 (6 bases). The germline V and J ends were trimmed by 0 bases and 9 bases, with 10 bases remaining between them. Germline lookup yields CDR1 SGDLS and CDR2 YYNGEE. CDR3 length equals 13 residues. The CDR3 here is CASSVEMGGEQFF. The CDR3 DNA is TGTGCCAGCAGCGTAGAGATGGGGGGTGAGCAGTTCTTC.

V usage is TRBV4-1 and J usage is TRBJ2-7; 9 nucleotides align to TRBD1. V shed 4 bases and J 4 bases; nucleotides not matched to a gene: 5. The CDR3 consists of 14 residues. CDR1 is MGHRA, CDR2 YSYEKL, per germline. The DNA for the CDR3 is TGCGCCAGCAGCCTGGGGACAGGGACTTACGAGCAGTACTTC. Residues: CASSLGTGTYEQYF.

This clone was found a few times. The V and J genes are TRBV6-2 or TRBV6-3 and TRBJ2-2, with D possibly being TRBD1 (7 bases). Trimming shortened V by 1 base and J by 5 bases, and 11 bases separated the two germline ends. The CDR3 has 15 residues. From germline, CDR1 is MNHEY and CDR2 SVGEGT. The CDR3 is CASSYWAGGTGELFF. The CDR3 nucleotides read TGTGCCAGCAGTTACTGGGCAGGGGGGACCGGGGAGCTGTTTTTT.

The genes are TRBV24-1 and TRBJ2-1; 10 nucleotides agree with TRBD2. V gave up 3 bases and J gave up 5 bases; unmatched junction bases: 6. The CDR3 runs 16 residues. Germline CDR1 is KGHDR and CDR2 is SFDVKD. The CDR3 is CATSDPTSGVNNEQFF. DNA of the CDR3: TGTGCCACCAGTGATCCTACTAGCGGGGTCAACAATGAGCAGTTCTTC.

By share of the sample, this clone is medium-sized (0.01 to 0.1%). The V call is TRBV4-3, the J call TRBJ2-7; TRBD1 agrees at 9 bases. This CDR3 is 16 amino acids long. Trimming at V came to 0 bases and at J to 2 bases, leaving 5 bases not matched to a gene. Germline CDR1 reads LGHNA; CDR2 reads YSLEER. In DNA, the CDR3 is TGCGCCAGCAGCCAAGAGAGGGACAGGGTAACCTACGAGCAGTACTTC. Residues: CASSQERDRVTYEQYF.

The chain is built from TRBV20-1 and TRBJ2-2, with 10 bases that match TRBD2. The J segment lost 3 bases and the V segment lost 3 bases, leaving 13 bases of the junction unmatched. From germline, CDR1 is DFQATT and CDR2 SNEGSKA (reference sequence). The CDR3 contains 18 residues. CDR3 DNA: TGCAGTGCTAGTAGTACAGCGGGGGGGTTGGTCTACACCGGGGAGCTGTTTTTT. Its translation is CSASSTAGGLVYTGELFF.

V is TRBV12-3 or TRBV12-4 and J is TRBJ1-5; D is unclear. The CDR3 totals 13 residues. V gave up 2 bases and J gave up 5 bases, with 7 bases separating them. The CDR3, as DNA: TGTGCCAGCAGTTTAAACGGGGATCAGCCCCAGCATTTT. Translated: CASSLNGDQPQHF.

This clone was counted only a few times. This chain uses TRBV6-5 with TRBJ2-7; a weak D match, TRBD1 (5 bases). This CDR3 has 12 amino acids. V lost 4 bases to trimming and J lost 7 bases, with 11 bases between them. Germline V CDR1 and CDR2: MNHEY, SVGAGI. The CDR3 coding sequence is TGTGCCAGCAGTTCCAAGGGGCGAGAGCAGTACTTC. This codes for CASSSKGREQYF.

V gene TRBV10-3 combines with J gene TRBJ2-2; possible D gene TRBD2, 6 bases. This CDR3 spans 14 amino acids. Germline loops: CDR1 ENHRY, CDR2 SYGVKD. Trimming removed 7 bases at V and 0 bases at J, with 9 bases between. This chain's CDR3 is CAIKEGTNTGELFF. The DNA of the CDR3 is TGTGCCATCAAGGAGGGGACGAACACCGGGGAGCTGTTTTTT.

This chain links TRBV9 with TRBJ2-7; no reliable D call. CDR1 and CDR2 from the germline V gene are SGDLS and YYNGEE. The CDR3 has 13 amino acids. V lost 0 bases, J lost 4 bases, and 8 bases lay in between. The CDR3 is CASSVDIGYEQYF. CDR3 nucleotide sequence: TGTGCCAGCAGCGTAGACATCGGGTACGAGCAGTACTTC. The variable domain in full, completed from reference TRBV9 and TRBJ2-7, reads DSGVTQTPKHLITATGQRVTLRCSPRSGDLSVYWYQQSLDQGLQFLIQYYNGEERAKGNILERFSAQQFPDLHSELNLSSLELGDSALYFCASSVDIGYEQYFGPGTRLTVT.

The chain joins TRBV2 to TRBJ2-7, with unresolved D. The CDR3 has 12 amino acids. The V gene lost 1 base and the J gene lost 3 bases, with 4 bases spanning the gap. Germline V gives CDR1 SNHLY, CDR2 FYNNEI. The CDR3 coding sequence is TGTGCCAGCAGTGAAGTCAACTACGAGCAGTACTTC. Its translation is CASSEVNYEQYF.

The genes are TRBV5-6 and TRBJ2-7; 7 nucleotides agree with TRBD2. V lost 0 bases to trimming and J lost 3 bases; unmatched junction nucleotides: 12. The CDR3 consists of 17 residues. The germline CDR1 and CDR2 sequences are SGHDT and YYEEEE. The CDR3 DNA is TGTGCCAGCAGCTTGGTACGAGGTGTGGCGGGAGTCTACGAGCAGTACTTC. Its protein is CASSLVRGVAGVYEQYF.

This clone was recorded once. The rearrangement uses TRBV4-1 and TRBJ2-7; TRBD2 might be the D (5 bases). Trimming shortened V by 1 base and J by 3 bases, and 16 bases separated the two germline ends. The germline V gene encodes CDR1 MGHRA and CDR2 YSYEKL. The CDR3 has 16 amino acids. CDR3 sequence: CASSQVGGWSDYEQYF. For the CDR3, the DNA is TGCGCCAGCAGCCAAGTAGGAGGATGGTCCGACTACGAGCAGTACTTC.

The CDR3 DNA is TGTGCCAGCAGTTCGAGCAACACTGAAGCTTTCTTT. It encodes CASSSSNTEAFF. This sequence joins TRBV12-3 or TRBV12-4 and TRBJ1-1; D not resolved. The CDR3 runs 12 residues. V was trimmed by 4 bases and J by 2 bases, leaving 5 bases between them.

V usage is TRBV19 and J usage is TRBJ2-7, with 13 positions matching TRBD2. CDR3 length: 17 residues. In germline, CDR1 is LNHDA, CDR2 SQIVND (reference sequence). The V gene end was trimmed by 6 bases and the J gene end by 4 bases; junction bases not matched to a gene: 12. The chain's CDR3 is CASSPPPGLAGYYEQYF. CDR3 sequence (DNA): TGTGCCAGTAGCCCCCCCCCGGGACTAGCGGGATATTACGAGCAGTACTTC.

The chain uses TRBV11-2 and TRBJ2-2; tentative D call: TRBD1 (6 bases). Per the germline V gene, CDR1 is SGHAT and CDR2 is FQNNGV. The CDR3 runs 17 residues. Trimming cost V 4 bases and J 5 bases, with 20 bases left between them. CDR3 nucleotide sequence: TGTGCCAGCAGCTCAAAGGGGGTGGTAGTAGGTACCGGGGAGCTGTTTTTT. Its translation: CASSSKGVVVGTGELFF.